The rows below give T cell receptor beta chains drawn from one sample of a study of blood T cells in healthy people across ages. MiXCR was run by TCRdb on the 5' RACE reads, yielding one entry per CDR3 protein. The data contain more than 550,000 distinct CDR3 sequences, 20% to 25% of them singletons. The specimen was blood. These receptors all stem from a man between 65 and 85 years old in good health. CDR3s include the opening cysteine and the closing phenylalanine or tryptophan. D genes are given only for firm matches. The listing skips clone size in some rows; elsewhere it reads once, few, many or a size class.

size | J | D | V | DNA | CDR3
. | TRBJ2-3 | TRBD1 | TRBV19 | TGTGCCAGTAGTAGGACAGGGGGATCAGATATGCAGTATTTT | CASSRTGGSDMQYF
many | TRBJ2-3 | . | TRBV12-5 | TGTGCCAGCGGCAGTACAGATACGCAGTATTTT | CASGSTDTQYF
. | TRBJ2-1 | TRBD2 | TRBV18 | TGTGCCAGCTCACCAACCGCGGGACTAACAAACAATGAGCAGTTCTTC | CASSPTAGLTNNEQFF
. | TRBJ1-4 | . | TRBV12-5 | TGTGCTAGTGGTTTAGGCTCAAATGAAAAACTGTTTTTT | CASGLGSNEKLFF
. | TRBJ2-3 | . | TRBV12-3/TRBV12-4 | TGTGCCAGCAGGTTCGCGGATACGCAGTATTTT | CASRFADTQYF
. | TRBJ2-2 | . | TRBV28 | TGTGCCAGCAGCAGGGGGGGACCCACCGGGGAGCTGTTTTTT | CASSRGGPTGELFF
. | TRBJ1-5 | . | TRBV6-1 | TGTGCCACCTACAGGGTGGGCAATCAGCCCCAGCATTTT | CATYRVGNQPQHF
many | TRBJ2-4 | . | TRBV12-3/TRBV12-4 | TGTGCCAGCTTGGGTGGGGACGGACCCAAAAACATTCAGTACTTC | CASLGGDGPKNIQYF
. | TRBJ1-1 | TRBD1 | TRBV29-1 | TGCAGCGCTGTACAGGGGGCAGGCACTGAGGCTTTCTTT | CSAVQGAGTEAFF
. | TRBJ2-1 | TRBD2 | TRBV5-1 | TGCGCCAGCAAGGGACTAGCGGGATTAAGCTCCTACAATGAGCAGTTCTTC | CASKGLAGLSSYNEQFF
. | TRBJ2-5 | TRBD2 | TRBV28 | TGTGCCAGCAGTAGTCTAGCGGGCCGTTTTTCCTACGAGCAGTGCTTC | CASSSLAGRFSYEQCF
few | TRBJ1-3 | . | TRBV3-1 | TGTGCCAGCAGCCAAGATATCACAGGACACTCTGGAAACACCATATATTTT | CASSQDITGHSGNTIYF
. | TRBJ1-4 | . | TRBV7-9 | TGTGCCAGCAGCTTAATTTTGGCACAGGGAGGAAGGGGCTCAACTAATGAAAAACTGTTTTTT | CASSLILAQGGRGSTNEKLFF
few | TRBJ2-1 | TRBD2 | TRBV12-3/TRBV12-4 | TGTGCCAGCAGTTTGGCTAGCGGGTCCTATGAGCAGTTCTTC | CASSLASGSYEQFF
. | TRBJ1-6 | . | TRBV5-1 | TGCGCCAGCAGCCAAAGACAGGATAATTCACCCCTCCACTTT | CASSQRQDNSPLHF
few | TRBJ1-4 | . | TRBV11-2 | TGTGCCAGCAGCTCGCCCCTGACGGGTGAAAAACTGTTTTTT | CASSSPLTGEKLFF
few | TRBJ2-5 | TRBD1 | TRBV28 | TGTGCCAGCAGTTCCCCATCGAAGACAGGGACCAAAGAGACCCAGTACTTC | CASSSPSKTGTKETQYF
few | TRBJ1-2 | . | TRBV12-3/TRBV12-4 | TGTGCCAGCAGGAACATCGGCTTGGAGGACTATGGCTACACCTTC | CASRNIGLEDYGYTF
once | TRBJ1-5 | TRBD1 | TRBV12-3/TRBV12-4 | TGTGCCAGCAGTTTCGGACAGGGGGCGAACCAGCCCCAGCATTTT | CASSFGQGANQPQHF
. | TRBJ2-1 | TRBD1 | TRBV7-2 | TGTGCCAGCAGCTTAAGGGGGCAGCAAAATGAGCAGTTCTTC | CASSLRGQQNEQFF
. | TRBJ2-1 | . | TRBV10-3 | TGTGCCATCAGTGAGGGGTCCTGGGGCAATGAGCAGTTCTTC | CAISEGSWGNEQFF
. | TRBJ2-7 | . | TRBV7-8 | TGTGCCAGCAGCTTAGATCCAGGAGTCTACGAGCAGTACTTC | CASSLDPGVYEQYF
. | TRBJ2-5 | TRBD1 | TRBV15 | TGTGCCACCGTCAGGGACAGAAACCAAGAGACCCAGTACTTC | CATVRDRNQETQYF
many | TRBJ2-5 | TRBD2 | TRBV7-2 | TGTGCCAGCAGCTTTAGCGGGCCAACTCAAGAGACCCAGTACTTC | CASSFSGPTQETQYF
few | TRBJ2-1 | TRBD2 | TRBV12-3/TRBV12-4 | TGTGCCAGCAGGCGACTAGCGGGAGGGTACAATGAGCAGTTCTTC | CASRRLAGGYNEQFF
few | TRBJ2-7 | . | TRBV20-1 | TGCAGTGCTAGAGACCCGGGACCACTCTACGAGCAGTACTTC | CSARDPGPLYEQYF
few | TRBJ2-7 | TRBD1 | TRBV27 | TGTGCCAGCAGTTTCCAAGGACAGGGAGGCTACGAGCAGTACTTC | CASSFQGQGGYEQYF
few | TRBJ1-5 | . | TRBV4-2 | TGTGCCAGCAGCCAAGATCAAGGGACTCAGCCCCAGCATTTT | CASSQDQGTQPQHF
few | TRBJ1-5 | . | TRBV28 | TGTGCCAGCAGTTTAAAGATCGGGCCCCAGCATTTT | CASSLKIGPQHF
. | TRBJ2-5 | . | TRBV12-3/TRBV12-4 | TGTGCCAGCACCCACTACAGTGCCCAAGAGACCCAGTACTTC | CASTHYSAQETQYF
few | TRBJ1-4 | . | TRBV5-1 | TGCGCCAGCAGCTGGGGGGCGGCTAATGAAAAACTGTTTTTT | CASSWGAANEKLFF
few | TRBJ2-1 | . | TRBV14 | TGTGCCAGCAGCACGGGTTACAATGAGCAGTTCTTC | CASSTGYNEQFF
few | TRBJ1-1 | . | TRBV5-1 | TGCGCCAGCAGCTTGGACAAACGGGCGGGGACTGAAGCTTTCTTT | CASSLDKRAGTEAFF
few | TRBJ2-2 | . | TRBV4-1 | TGCGCCAGCAGCCGGGACCCTCCGGGAGACACCGGGGAGCTGTTTTTT | CASSRDPPGDTGELFF
few | TRBJ1-5 | . | TRBV5-1 | TGCGCCAGCAGCTTGGACTGGGGGGGCAATCAGCCCCAGCATTTT | CASSLDWGGNQPQHF
few | TRBJ1-1 | TRBD1 | TRBV20-1 | TGCAGTGCTAGCTTAGGGGGCGGGAAAGCTCTCTTT | CSASLGGGKALF
few | TRBJ2-1 | . | TRBV20-1 | TGCAGTGCTAGAGACCCCTACGGGGGCCATGAGCAGTTCTTC | CSARDPYGGHEQFF
. | TRBJ2-5 | . | TRBV7-3 | TGTGCCAGCAGCTTAGGGGTGGGCCAGGGAGAGACCCAGTACTTC | CASSLGVGQGETQYF
few | TRBJ2-1 | . | TRBV12-3/TRBV12-4 | TGTGCCAGCAAAGGGACTCCCTACAATGAGCAGTTCTTC | CASKGTPYNEQFF
. | TRBJ1-1 | TRBD1 | TRBV5-1 | TGCGCCAGCAGCTCCCCCAACAGGGGACACACTGAAGCTTTCTTT | CASSSPNRGHTEAFF
few | TRBJ2-4 | TRBD2 | TRBV3-1 | TGTGCCAGCAGCCAAGTCTTTAGCGGGGGGTCCAAAAACATTCAGTACTTC | CASSQVFSGGSKNIQYF
few | TRBJ1-5 | . | TRBV12-3/TRBV12-4 | TGTGCCAGCAGTACGAGGGCCCGGGAGCCCCAGCATTTT | CASSTRAREPQHF